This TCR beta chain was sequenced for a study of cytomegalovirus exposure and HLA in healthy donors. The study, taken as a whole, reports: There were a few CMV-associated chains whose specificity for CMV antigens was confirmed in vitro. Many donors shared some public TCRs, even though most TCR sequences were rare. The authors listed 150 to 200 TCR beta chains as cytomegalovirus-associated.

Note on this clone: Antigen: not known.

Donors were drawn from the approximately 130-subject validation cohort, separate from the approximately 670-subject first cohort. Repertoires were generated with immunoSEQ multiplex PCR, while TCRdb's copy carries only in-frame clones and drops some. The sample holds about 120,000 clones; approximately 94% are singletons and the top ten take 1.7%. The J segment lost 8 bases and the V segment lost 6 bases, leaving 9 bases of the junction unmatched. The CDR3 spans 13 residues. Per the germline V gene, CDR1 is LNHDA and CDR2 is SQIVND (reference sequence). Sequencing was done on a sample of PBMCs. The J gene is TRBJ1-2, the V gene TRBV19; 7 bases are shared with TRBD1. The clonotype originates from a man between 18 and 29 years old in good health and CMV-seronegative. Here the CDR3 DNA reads TGTGCCAGTAGACCCCACAGGGGTGGGGGCTACACCTTC. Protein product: CASRPHRGGGYTF.